This TCR beta chain derives from a study of CD8 T cells in Susac syndrome. Study-wide context: At the time their blood was drawn, patients with Susac syndrome were either therapy-naive, on corticosteroids (with some of them also receiving intravenous immunoglobulin), or on intravenous immunoglobulin alone.

RNA amounts of about 0.5 to 1 ug underwent reverse transcription with random hexamers. Via MiXCR, TCRdb re-called the immunoSEQ multiplex PCR reads, giving one row per CDR3 protein. The table has around 150,000 distinct CDR3 sequences, 95% seen once. In blood CD8+ and CD4+ T cells, TCR beta underwent sequencing. Trimming took off 2 bases at V and 7 bases at J, with 15 bases between the two ends. There are 14 residues in the CDR3. Looked up from germline, CDR1 is SGHRS and CDR2 is YFSETQ. The sequenced sample was CD4+ T cells from PBMCs. The TCR was taken from a human donor with Susac syndrome. The chain joins TRBV5-1 to TRBJ1-2; D is uncertain. The CDR3 loop reads CASSFGWADTGYTF. The CDR3 region has the DNA TGCGCCAGCAGCTTCGGTTGGGCGGATACTGGCTACACCTTC.